These 12 T cell receptor beta chains came from one sample sequenced in a study of technical replicates of blood from a few donors. Produced via immunoSEQ multiplex PCR; TCRdb's table is partial and in-frame only. The sample contains 76,000 or so clones, 80% to 90% of which appear only once. The material sequenced was PBMCs. The source of these receptors is a human donor in good health. Some clones in this sample may be carry-over from other donors' samples.

This clone was observed a single time. This sequence joins TRBV5-1 and TRBJ1-4, with D possibly TRBD1 on 5 matching bases. This CDR3 region has 15 residues. Trimming left V 4 bases short and J 2 bases short, with 12 bases between. The V gene's germline CDR1 is SGHRS and CDR2 YFSETQ. CDR3 amino acids: CASSTGGGTNEKLFF. The CDR3 nucleotides read TGCGCCAGCAGCACTGGCGGGGGGACTAATGAAAAACTGTTTTTT.

The chain carries TRBV11-3 and TRBJ1-2; D is ambiguous. V gave up 5 bases and J gave up 0 bases, with 7 bases separating them. Germline-derived CDR1 and CDR2 are SGHNT and YENEEA. The CDR3 is made up of 13 amino acids. CDR3: CASSKETNYGYTF. DNA for the CDR3: TGTGCCAGCAGCAAAGAGACTAACTATGGCTACACCTTC.

The rearrangement uses TRBV7-9 and TRBJ2-7; possibly TRBD1 for D (5 bases). Trimming shortened V by 4 bases and J by 5 bases, and 9 bases separated the two germline ends. CDR1 is SEHNR and CDR2 is FQNEAQ in the germline V gene (reference sequence). This CDR3 is 12 amino acids long. This chain's CDR3 is CASSSQGNEQYF. The CDR3 DNA reads TGTGCCAGCAGCTCCCAGGGAAACGAGCAGTACTTC.

V is TRBV27 and J is TRBJ1-2; no clear D gene. CDR1 and CDR2 from the germline V gene are MNHEY and SMNVEV (reference sequence). The CDR3 is 13 residues long. V was shortened by 2 bases and J by 4 bases, with 8 bases between the two germline ends. The CDR3 DNA sequence: TGTGCCAGCAGTTTAAGCCGGTCCTATGGCTACACCTTC. It translates to CASSLSRSYGYTF.

The chain has TRBV7-9 and TRBJ1-4; 8 bases agree with TRBD1. Germline lookup yields CDR1 SEHNR and CDR2 FQNEAQ (reference sequence). Trimming removed 5 bases from V and 8 bases from J; junction bases left unmatched: 10. This CDR3 is built from 15 residues. The DNA for the CDR3 is TGTGCCAGCAGCGCTCCAGGGGGCGATCGAGAAAAACTGTTTTTT. It is translated as CASSAPGGDREKLFF.

V and J are TRBV5-4 and TRBJ1-1; 8 nucleotides match TRBD1. Per germline, CDR1 SGHNT and CDR2 YYREEE (reference sequence). Unmatched junction bases numbered 17, after V lost 0 bases and J lost 4 bases. This CDR3 has 19 amino acids. The CDR3 bases are TGTGCCAGCAGCTTGGCCCCCAGAAGGGGCAGGGGGCGAGTCACTGAAGCTTTCTTT. Translating gives CASSLAPRRGRGRVTEAFF.

This clone was counted only a few times. V gene TRBV4-3 combines with J gene TRBJ1-5; D not resolved. Germline V gene data show CDR1 as LGHNA and CDR2 as YSLEER. Trimming stripped 0 bases from V and 7 bases from J, with 7 bases between. The CDR3 runs 13 residues. In DNA form, the CDR3 reads TGCGCCAGCAGCCAAGAGACCGGGCAGCCCCAGCATTTT. This translates into CASSQETGQPQHF.

The chain carries TRBV5-3 and TRBJ1-2, with 7 bases aligning to TRBD1. TRBV5-3 is assigned to the ORF class and has an uncertain function. The CDR3 runs 16 residues. V was clipped by 0 bases and J by 2 bases; unmatched bases: 7. The CDR3 protein is CARSLGEDRLNYGYTF. CDR3 coding DNA: TGTGCCAGAAGCTTGGGGGAGGACAGGTTGAACTATGGCTACACCTTC.

The gene calls are TRBV7-2 and TRBJ2-1; D perhaps matches TRBD2 (6 bases). Germline V gives CDR1 SGHTA, CDR2 FQGNSA. V lost 5 bases, J lost 4 bases, and 9 bases lay in between. The CDR3 extends over 13 amino acids. CDR3 sequence reads: CASSPGTYNEQFF. The CDR3 nucleotides are TGTGCCAGCAGCCCCGGGACTTACAATGAGCAGTTCTTC.

This sequence joins TRBV12-5 and TRBJ1-4; D is unresolved. V shed 5 bases and J shed 0 bases, with 13 bases lying between them. Germline values: CDR1 LGHNT, CDR2 FRNRAP. The CDR3 has 16 residues. CDR3 in amino acids: CASGPGLPTTNEKLFF. The CDR3 bases are TGTGCTAGTGGTCCCGGACTGCCTACAACTAATGAAAAACTGTTTTTT. Looking up the rest from reference TRBV12-5 and TRBJ1-4 gives the full variable domain: DARVTQTPRHKVTEMGQEVTMRCQPILGHNTVFWYRQTMMQGLELLAYFRNRAPLDDSGMPKDRFSAEMPDATLATLKIQPSEPRDSAVYFCASGPGLPTTNEKLFFGSGTQLSVL.

The rearrangement links TRBV4-2 to TRBJ1-2; D unresolved. V shed 5 bases and J shed 8 bases, with 9 bases lying between them. CDR1 is LGHNA and CDR2 is YNFKEQ in the germline V gene. The CDR3 extends over 11 amino acids. The CDR3 region has the DNA TGTGCCAGCAGCAATCGAGGAGGCTACACCTTC. Translating gives CASSNRGGYTF.

The V gene is TRBV29-1, the J gene TRBJ2-3; D might be TRBD1 (5 bases). Trimming left V 5 bases short and J 0 bases short, with 12 bases between. The CDR3 covers 14 residues. Germline V gives CDR1 SQVTM, CDR2 ANQGSEA. CDR3 DNA: TGCAGCGTTATTGGACACCGGAGCACAGATACGCAGTATTTT. Its translation: CSVIGHRSTDTQYF.